A single sample gave rise to the 18 T cell receptor beta chains below, sequenced in a study of Graves' ophthalmopathy and Graves' hyperthyroidism. As the template, RNA transcripts were used to amplify TCR beta CDR3 regions. Second-round multiplex PCR followed a first-round RT-PCR using HTBI primers. TCRdb re-called the multiplex PCR reads with MiXCR, one entry per CDR3 protein. The sample yields roughly 700,000 distinct CDR3 sequences, 35% to 50% seen once. Sequencing was carried out using peripheral blood. Receptors originate from an adult man with Graves' ophthalmopathy.

This clonotype was observed a handful of times. The rearrangement links TRBV5-1 to TRBJ1-6, with D possibly matching TRBD1 (5 bases). This CDR3 contains 14 residues. V shed 6 bases and J shed 9 bases, with 16 bases lying between them. Germline lookup yields CDR1 SGHRS and CDR2 YFSETQ. For the CDR3, the DNA is TGCGCCAGCACTCCAGGGACGAATTCTTCACCCCTCCACTTT. Protein: CASTPGTNSSPLHF.

This rearrangement joins TRBV19 to TRBJ1-4; no clear D gene. V lost 7 bases and J 2 bases, leaving 14 bases between the germline ends. This CDR3 spans 15 amino acids. Germline assignment: CDR1 LNHDA and CDR2 SQIVND (reference sequence). CDR3 in DNA: TGTGCCAGTACGGTAGGGTCGGGCACTAATGAAAAACTGTTTTTT. Translating gives CASTVGSGTNEKLFF.

This clonotype was recorded a few times. V and J are TRBV14 and TRBJ2-7, with D tentatively TRBD1 (5 bases). The CDR3 extends over 14 amino acids. V lost 2 bases and J 0 bases, leaving 8 bases between the germline ends. Germline V CDR1 and CDR2: SGHDN, FVKESK. As DNA, the CDR3 is TGTGCCAGCAGCCAACTAGGGGTCTCCTACGAGCAGTACTTC. Translated: CASSQLGVSYEQYF. The whole variable domain, remainder taken from reference TRBV14 and TRBJ2-7, is EAGVTQFPSHSVIEKGQTVTLRCDPISGHDNLYWYRRVMGKEIKFLLHFVKESKQDESGMPNNRFLAERTGGTYSTLKVQPAELEDSGVYFCASSQLGVSYEQYFGPGTRLTVT.

This clonotype came up many times. The J gene is TRBJ1-2, the V gene TRBV15, with D perhaps matching TRBD1 (5 bases). Germline loops: CDR1 LNHNV, CDR2 YYDKDF (reference sequence). The V gene lost 7 bases and the J gene lost 5 bases, with 8 bases spanning the gap. This CDR3 has 11 residues. The CDR3 is CATTDTYGYTF. CDR3 in DNA: TGTGCCACCACGGACACTTATGGCTACACCTTC.

The chain recombines TRBV10-3 with TRBJ2-5; 7 bases are a match to TRBD1. CDR3 size: 13 residues. Trimming cost V 10 bases and J 2 bases; bases outside gene matches: 7. Germline V CDR1 and CDR2: ENHRY, SYGVKD. The CDR3 DNA follows: TGTGCCACCTCACAGGGGCGGCAAGAGACCCAGTACTTC. Amino acid sequence: CATSQGRQETQYF.

V gene TRBV2 combines with J gene TRBJ2-7, with D hard to call. The germline V gene encodes CDR1 SNHLY and CDR2 FYNNEI. This CDR3 has 17 residues. V lost 5 bases and J 7 bases, leaving 27 bases between the germline ends. The CDR3 sequence is CASSYSDFDATLGEQYF. The CDR3 region has the DNA TGTGCCAGCAGTTACTCGGATTTTGACGCCACTTTGGGTGAGCAGTACTTC.

The count of this clonotype is one. A much larger clone lies one base from this, so it may be a read error. The gene calls are TRBV7-3 and TRBJ2-2, with a possible D match to TRBD2 (7 bases). This CDR3 contains 14 residues. In germline, CDR1 is SGHTA, CDR2 FQGTGA. CDR3 region: CASSLSGGNGGLFF. The CDR3 DNA reads TGTGCCAGCAGCTTATCGGGGGGCAACGGGGGGCTGTTTTTT.

This chain links TRBV7-3 with TRBJ2-2; 7 bases agree with TRBD1. V dropped 6 bases and J dropped 3; count of bases not matched to a gene: 7. Germline CDR1 SGHTA, CDR2 FQGTGA. The CDR3 runs 15 residues. The CDR3: CASRKDREHTGELFF. CDR3 DNA sequence: TGTGCCAGCAGAAAAGACAGGGAGCACACCGGGGAGCTGTTTTTT.

This clonotype came up a few times. The rearrangement links TRBV24-1 to TRBJ1-5; D unresolved. The CDR3 has 12 residues. V lost 11 bases and J lost 3, with 10 bases in between. Germline CDR1 is KGHDR and CDR2 is SFDVKD. CDR3 nucleotides: TGTGCCAGCGGACGGACCAATCAGCCCCAGCATTTT. This translates into CASGRTNQPQHF.

This clonotype appeared a single time. Because the CDR3 is missing its conserved closing phenylalanine or tryptophan, this is likely a read error. The rearrangement links TRBV3-1 to TRBJ2-5, with a weak D call TRBD2 (5 bases). Germline V gives CDR1 LGHDT, CDR2 YNNKEL (reference sequence). Trimming pared 4 bases from V and 5 bases from J, leaving 11 bases between. The CDR3 length is 13 residues. CDR3 sequence: CASSRRDRETQYV. The DNA for the CDR3 is TGTGCCAGCAGCCGTCGGGATCGGGAGACCCAGTACGTC.

J is TRBJ2-7 and V is TRBV29-1; 7 bases are shared with TRBD2. The trim removed 0 bases at V and 2 bases at J, leaving 7 bases unmatched. This CDR3 has 15 residues. Germline loops: CDR1 SQVTM, CDR2 ANQGSEA. Written as DNA, the CDR3 is TGCAGCGTTGAAGATAGCGGGCCAGGGACCTACGAGCAGTACTTC. This gives the protein CSVEDSGPGTYEQYF.

This clonotype was detected many times. This sequence joins TRBV10-2 and TRBJ2-5; weak D call: TRBD2 (6 bases). Germline V CDR1 and CDR2: WSHSY, SAAADI. Trimming removed 5 bases at V and 4 bases at J, with 11 bases between. The length of the CDR3 is 13 residues. CDR3 bases: TGCGCCAGCAGTTCGGGGGAGAGAGAGACCCAGTACTTC. This codes for CASSSGERETQYF.

The chain is built from TRBV4-2 and TRBJ1-3, with 7 bases matching TRBD1. The V gene's germline CDR1 is LGHNA and CDR2 YNFKEQ. Trimming cost V 4 bases and J 2 bases; bases outside gene matches: 5. The CDR3 sequence is 15 residues long. The CDR3 DNA reads TGTGCCAGCAGCCCGGGACAGATTACTGGAAACACCATATATTTT. Its protein is CASSPGQITGNTIYF.

This clonotype has ten or more counts. V usage is TRBV15 and J usage is TRBJ2-5; 10 bases are shared with TRBD2. The germline gives CDR1 LNHNV, CDR2 YYDKDF (reference sequence). The CDR3 runs to 16 residues. With V trimmed by 3 bases and J by 4 bases, 8 bases remained unmatched. CDR3 in amino acids: CATSSSPAGGTETQYF. The CDR3 coding sequence is TGTGCCACCAGCAGCAGCCCAGCGGGGGGGACAGAGACCCAGTACTTC.

Concerning this clonotype itself: With a much larger clone just one base away, this may be a read error. The chain links TRBV11-2 to TRBJ1-6; perhaps TRBD1 as D (5 bases). Germline values: CDR1 SGHAT, CDR2 FQNNGV. Trimming removed 3 bases from V and 12 bases from J, with 15 bases in between. CDR3 length equals 14 residues. In DNA, the CDR3 is TGTGCCAGCAGCTTCCGCCCCGGGGGTTTACCCCTCCACTTT. Its protein is CASSFRPGGLPLHF.

In its sample, this clonotype was seen many times. The rearrangement links TRBV20-1 to TRBJ1-2, with 8 bases fitting TRBD1. The CDR3 spans 13 residues. V shed 3 bases, J shed 6 bases, and the junction held 6 bases outside the gene matches. The germline V gene encodes CDR1 DFQATT and CDR2 SNEGSKA (reference sequence). The CDR3 region is CSASTGGSNGYTF. In DNA, the CDR3 is TGCAGTGCTAGTACAGGGGGAAGTAATGGCTACACCTTC.

This sequence joins TRBV29-1 and TRBJ2-7, with 10 bases aligning to TRBD1. The CDR3 consists of 14 residues. The V segment lost 6 bases and the J segment 3 bases; nucleotides outside the gene matches: 8. Germline CDR1 and CDR2: SQVTM and ANQGSEA. The CDR3 sequence is CSVARDRGFYEQYF. The CDR3 DNA sequence: TGCAGCGTGGCCCGGGACAGGGGTTTCTACGAGCAGTACTTC.

Notes on this clonotype: A read error is possible here, since a much larger clone lies one base away. The conserved closing phenylalanine or tryptophan is absent in this CDR3, likely reflecting a read error. The CDR3 DNA follows: TGCAGCGTGGCCAGGACAGGGGGCGGCTACACCCTC. It codes for CSVARTGGGYTL. The chain employs TRBV29-1 and TRBJ1-2; 11 bases align to TRBD1. Germline V gene data show CDR1 as SQVTM and CDR2 as ANQGSEA. Trimming at V came to 6 bases and at J to 8 bases, leaving 5 bases not matched to a gene. This CDR3 is 12 amino acids long.